The following is a T cell receptor (beta chain) sequence with its context. This sample was taken from a study of blood T cell repertoires in COVID-19. This CDR3 is 13 amino acids long. The ends lost 4 bases at V and 8 bases at J; junction bases unmatched: 6. Germline CDR1 SGHRS, CDR2 YFSETQ. TCRdb's table, derived via immunoSEQ multiplex PCR, lists solely in-frame clones and lacks some. The table includes around 160,000 clones, roughly 79% detected once. The TCR sequence derives from a human donor with acute or convalescent COVID-19. The donor label of this sample is uncertain. Material: peripheral blood. The J gene is TRBJ1-2, the V gene TRBV5-1, with 9 bases aligning to TRBD1. The CDR3 here is CASSLDRGEGYTF. DNA for the CDR3: TGCGCCAGCAGCCTGGACAGGGGTGAAGGCTACACCTTC.